This record looks at one T cell receptor (beta chain) sequence and its context. This sample was taken from a study of control samples from healthy donors and cancer patients. CDR3 length equals 17 residues. V trimming: 4 bases; J trimming: 3 bases; junction bases outside the gene matches: 14. Germline V gives CDR1 SEHNR, CDR2 FQNEAQ (reference sequence). Clones were read by immunoSEQ multiplex PCR, and TCRdb kept only the in-frame ones, dropping some. Among about 120,000 clones listed, over 85% were seen once. The V gene is TRBV7-9, the J gene TRBJ1-1; 7 bases agree with TRBD1. The specimen sequenced was blood. The receptor's source is a man aged 25-45 years in good health. CDR3 sequence: CASSSPRPGQTYTEAFF. The CDR3 nucleotides are TGTGCCAGCAGCTCCCCCCGCCCGGGACAGACTTACACTGAAGCTTTCTTT.